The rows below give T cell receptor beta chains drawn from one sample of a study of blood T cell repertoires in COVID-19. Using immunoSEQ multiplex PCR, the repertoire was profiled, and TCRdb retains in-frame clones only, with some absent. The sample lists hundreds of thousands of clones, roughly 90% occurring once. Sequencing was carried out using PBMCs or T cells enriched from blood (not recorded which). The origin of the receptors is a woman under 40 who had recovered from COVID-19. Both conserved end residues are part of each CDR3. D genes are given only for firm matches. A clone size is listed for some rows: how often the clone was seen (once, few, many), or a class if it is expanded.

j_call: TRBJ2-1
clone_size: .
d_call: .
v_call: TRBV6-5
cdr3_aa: CASSLTGGEQFF
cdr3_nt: TGTGCCAGCAGCTTGACAGGCGGTGAGCAGTTCTTC

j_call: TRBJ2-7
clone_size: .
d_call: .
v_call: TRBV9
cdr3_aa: CASSVESSGETQYF
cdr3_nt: TGTGCCAGCAGCGTAGAGAGTTCGGGGGAGACACAGTACTTC

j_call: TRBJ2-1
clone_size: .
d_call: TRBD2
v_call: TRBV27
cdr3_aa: CASSLSGTSGSQDEQFF
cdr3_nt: TGTGCCAGCAGTTTATCTGGGACTAGCGGGAGTCAGGATGAGCAGTTCTTC

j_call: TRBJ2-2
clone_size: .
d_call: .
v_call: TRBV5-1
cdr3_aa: CASSLGNRGNTGELFF
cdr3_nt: TGCGCCAGCAGCTTAGGGAACCGGGGTAACACCGGGGAGCTGTTTTTT

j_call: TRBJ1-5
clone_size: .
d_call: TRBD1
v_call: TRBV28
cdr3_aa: CASSLQQGGTYSNQPQHF
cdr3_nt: TGTGCCAGCAGTTTACAACAGGGGGGAACCTATAGCAATCAGCCCCAGCATTTT

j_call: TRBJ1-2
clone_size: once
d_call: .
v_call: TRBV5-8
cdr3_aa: CASSLSGSYGYTF
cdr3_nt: TGTGCCAGCAGCTTGTCGGGGAGCTATGGCTACACCTTC

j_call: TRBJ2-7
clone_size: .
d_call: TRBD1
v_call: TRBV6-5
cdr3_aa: CASNRDRKYEQYF
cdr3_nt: TGTGCCAGCAACCGGGACAGAAAATACGAGCAGTACTTC

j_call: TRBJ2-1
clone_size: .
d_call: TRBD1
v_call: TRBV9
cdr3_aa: CASSVAHLDRGSEQFF
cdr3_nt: TGTGCCAGCAGCGTAGCGCATCTGGACAGGGGGTCAGAGCAGTTCTTC

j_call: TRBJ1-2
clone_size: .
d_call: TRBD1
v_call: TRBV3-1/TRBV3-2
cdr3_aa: CASSQRDRSFYGYTF
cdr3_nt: TGTGCCAGCAGCCAGAGGGACAGGAGTTTCTATGGCTACACCTTC

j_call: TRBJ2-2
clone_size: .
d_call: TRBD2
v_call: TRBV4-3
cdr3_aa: CASSQVTGLAGGGAGELFF
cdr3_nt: TGCGCCAGCAGCCAAGTTACTGGGCTAGCGGGGGGAGGGGCCGGGGAGCTGTTTTTT

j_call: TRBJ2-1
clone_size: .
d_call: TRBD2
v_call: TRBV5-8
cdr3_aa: CASKRDYRGNEQFF
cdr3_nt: TGTGCAAGCAAGCGGGACTACCGGGGCAATGAGCAGTTCTTC

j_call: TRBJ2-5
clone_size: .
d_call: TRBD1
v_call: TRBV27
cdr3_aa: CASSPKGGRGRWETQYF
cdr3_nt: TGTGCCAGCAGTCCCAAGGGAGGCAGGGGGCGTTGGGAGACCCAGTACTTC

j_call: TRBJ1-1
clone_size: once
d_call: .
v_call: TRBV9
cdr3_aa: CASSVEDSFILNTEAFF
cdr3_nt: TGTGCCAGCAGCGTAGAGGACAGCTTTATACTGAACACTGAAGCTTTCTTT

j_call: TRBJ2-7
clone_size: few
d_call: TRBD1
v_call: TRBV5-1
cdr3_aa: CASSRDRGYEQYF
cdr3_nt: TGCGCCAGCAGCAGGGACAGGGGCTACGAGCAGTACTTC

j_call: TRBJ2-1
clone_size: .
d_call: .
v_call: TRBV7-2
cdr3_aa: CASSLVSYNEQFF
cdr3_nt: TGTGCCAGCAGCTTGGTTAGCTACAATGAGCAGTTCTTC

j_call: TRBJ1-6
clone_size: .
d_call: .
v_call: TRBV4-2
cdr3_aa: CASSQDRTSYNNSPLHF
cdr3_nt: TGTGCCAGCAGCCAAGATCGGACATCGTATAATAATTCACCCCTCCACTTT

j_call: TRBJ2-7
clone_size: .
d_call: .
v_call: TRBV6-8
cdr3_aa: CASSYKARGLSYEQYF
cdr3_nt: TGTGCCAGCAGTTATAAGGCTCGAGGGCTCTCCTACGAGCAGTACTTC

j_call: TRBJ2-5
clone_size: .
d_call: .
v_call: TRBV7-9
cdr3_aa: CASSREAGELETQYF
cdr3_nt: TGTGCCAGCAGCCGAGAGGCAGGGGAGTTGGAGACCCAGTACTTC

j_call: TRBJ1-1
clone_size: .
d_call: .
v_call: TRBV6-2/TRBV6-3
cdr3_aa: CASSLFRTNTEAFF
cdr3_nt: TGTGCCAGCAGTCTCTTTAGAACGAACACTGAAGCTTTCTTT

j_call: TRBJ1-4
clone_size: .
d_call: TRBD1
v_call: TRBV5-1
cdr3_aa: CASSTGQGRDEKLFF
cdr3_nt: TGCGCCAGCAGCACCGGACAGGGAAGGGATGAAAAACTGTTTTTT

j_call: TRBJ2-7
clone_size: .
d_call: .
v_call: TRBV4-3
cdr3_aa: CASSQDGRALSYEQYF
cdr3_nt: TGCGCCAGCAGCCAAGATGGCAGGGCCCTATCCTACGAGCAGTACTTC

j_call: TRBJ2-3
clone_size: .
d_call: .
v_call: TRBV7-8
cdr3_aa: CASRSRVTDTQYF
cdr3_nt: TGTGCCAGCAGGAGTAGAGTCACAGATACGCAGTATTTT

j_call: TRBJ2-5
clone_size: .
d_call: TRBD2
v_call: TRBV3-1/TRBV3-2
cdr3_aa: CASSQGAGPKTQYF
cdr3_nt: TGTGCCAGCAGCCAAGGAGCGGGGCCGAAGACCCAGTACTTC

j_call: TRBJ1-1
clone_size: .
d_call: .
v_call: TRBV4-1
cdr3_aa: CASSQGNRVGTEAFF
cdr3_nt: TGCGCCAGCAGCCAAGGGAACAGGGTCGGGACTGAAGCTTTCTTT

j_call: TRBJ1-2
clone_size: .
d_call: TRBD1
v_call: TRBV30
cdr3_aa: CAWRKRQGAQKNGYTF
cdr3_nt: TGTGCCTGGAGAAAAAGACAGGGGGCGCAAAAGAATGGCTACACCTTC

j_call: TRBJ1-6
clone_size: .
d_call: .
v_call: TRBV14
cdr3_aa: CASSRRDRSPLHF
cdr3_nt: TGTGCCAGCAGCCGCAGGGATCGGTCACCCCTCCACTTT

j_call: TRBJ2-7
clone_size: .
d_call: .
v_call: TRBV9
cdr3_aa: CASSPPVAYEQYF
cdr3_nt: TGTGCCAGCAGCCCCCCCGTAGCCTACGAGCAGTACTTC

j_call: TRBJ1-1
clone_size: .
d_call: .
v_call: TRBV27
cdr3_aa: CAAGGSEAFF
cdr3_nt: TGTGCTGCGGGGGGCTCTGAAGCTTTCTTT

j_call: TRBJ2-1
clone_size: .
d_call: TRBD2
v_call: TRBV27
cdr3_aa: CASSPRAGTNEQFF
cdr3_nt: TGTGCCAGCAGTCCCCGAGCGGGAACTAATGAGCAGTTCTTC

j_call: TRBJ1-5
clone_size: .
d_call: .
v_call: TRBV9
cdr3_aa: CASSVGPWVTSGQPQHF
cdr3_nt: TGTGCCAGCAGCGTAGGTCCTTGGGTTACCTCGGGTCAGCCCCAGCATTTT

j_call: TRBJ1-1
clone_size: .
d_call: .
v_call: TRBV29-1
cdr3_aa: CSVFLGRVGTEAFF
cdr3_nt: TGCAGCGTTTTTTTAGGGAGGGTAGGTACTGAAGCTTTCTTT

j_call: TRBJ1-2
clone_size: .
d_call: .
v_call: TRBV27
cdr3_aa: CASSPGTFRYYGYTF
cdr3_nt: TGTGCCAGCAGTCCAGGGACATTTCGGTACTATGGCTACACCTTC

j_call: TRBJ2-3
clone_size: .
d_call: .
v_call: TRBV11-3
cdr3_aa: CASSAPGVLRGRPDTQYF
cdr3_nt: TGTGCCAGCAGCGCCCCGGGGGTCTTGAGGGGGCGTCCAGATACGCAGTATTTT

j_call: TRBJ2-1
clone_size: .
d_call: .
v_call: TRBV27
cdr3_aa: CASSFDSPNEQFF
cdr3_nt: TGTGCCAGCAGTTTTGATAGCCCAAATGAGCAGTTCTTC

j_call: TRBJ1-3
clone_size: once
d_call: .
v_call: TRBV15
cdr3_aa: CATSRTGRYSGNTIYF
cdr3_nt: TGTGCCACCAGCAGAACAGGGCGCTACTCTGGAAACACCATATATTTT

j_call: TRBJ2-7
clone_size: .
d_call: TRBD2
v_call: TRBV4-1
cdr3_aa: CASSRRLAGDAYEQYF
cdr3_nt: TGCGCCAGCAGCCGAAGACTAGCGGGCGATGCCTACGAGCAGTACTTC

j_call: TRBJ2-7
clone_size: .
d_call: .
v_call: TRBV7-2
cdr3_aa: CASSSSGGSYEQYF
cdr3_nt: TGTGCCAGCAGCTCCAGCGGAGGATCCTACGAGCAGTACTTC

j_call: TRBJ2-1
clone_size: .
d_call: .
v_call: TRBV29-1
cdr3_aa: CSVDTAAYNEQFF
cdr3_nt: TGCAGCGTTGATACCGCGGCCTACAATGAGCAGTTCTTC

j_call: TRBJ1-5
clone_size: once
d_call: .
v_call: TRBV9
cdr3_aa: CASSASGHQPQHF
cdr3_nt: TGTGCCAGCAGCGCGTCAGGCCATCAGCCCCAGCATTTT

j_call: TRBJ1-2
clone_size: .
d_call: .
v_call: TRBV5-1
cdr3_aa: CASSSGQPIHYGYTF
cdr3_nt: TGCGCCAGCAGCTCAGGACAGCCGATTCACTATGGCTACACCTTC

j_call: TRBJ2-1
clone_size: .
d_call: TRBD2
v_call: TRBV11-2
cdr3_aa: CASRSGTSGHNEQFF
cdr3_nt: TGTGCCAGCAGATCCGGGACTAGCGGACACAATGAGCAGTTCTTC

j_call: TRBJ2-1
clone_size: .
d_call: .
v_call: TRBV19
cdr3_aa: CASSITGGGEQFF
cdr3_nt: TGTGCCAGTAGTATAACTGGGGGCGGTGAGCAGTTCTTC

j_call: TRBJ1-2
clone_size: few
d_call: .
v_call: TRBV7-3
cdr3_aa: CASSSLGGYSNYGYTF
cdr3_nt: TGTGCCAGCAGCTCCCTCGGGGGGTATTCTAACTATGGCTACACCTTC

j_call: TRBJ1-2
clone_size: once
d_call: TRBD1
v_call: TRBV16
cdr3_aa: CASSQSRQGAYGYTF
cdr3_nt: TGTGCCAGCAGCCAATCTAGGCAGGGGGCCTATGGCTACACCTTC

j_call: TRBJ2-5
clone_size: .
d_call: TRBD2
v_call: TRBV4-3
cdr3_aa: CASSQVWGGEETQYF
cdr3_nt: TGCGCCAGCAGCCAAGTATGGGGGGGGGAAGAGACCCAGTACTTC

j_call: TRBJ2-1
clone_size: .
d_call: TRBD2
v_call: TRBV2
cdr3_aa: CASSERTSDYNEQFF
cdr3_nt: TGTGCCAGCAGTGAGCGGACTAGCGACTACAATGAGCAGTTCTTC

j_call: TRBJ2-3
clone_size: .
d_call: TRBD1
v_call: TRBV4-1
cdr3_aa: CASSQDSTGGGTDTQYF
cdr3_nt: TGCGCCAGCAGCCAAGATAGTACAGGGGGAGGCACAGATACGCAGTATTTT

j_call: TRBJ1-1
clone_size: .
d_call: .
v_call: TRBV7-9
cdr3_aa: CASSWRNTEAFF
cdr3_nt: TGTGCCAGCAGCTGGAGGAACACTGAAGCTTTCTTT

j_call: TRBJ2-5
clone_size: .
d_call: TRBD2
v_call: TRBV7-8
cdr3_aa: CASSSGLAGVQETQYF
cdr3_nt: TGTGCCAGCAGCTCCGGACTAGCGGGAGTCCAAGAGACCCAGTACTTC

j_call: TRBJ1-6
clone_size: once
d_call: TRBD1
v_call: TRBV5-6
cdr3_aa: CASSSRDRYSPLHF
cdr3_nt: TGTGCCAGCAGCTCGAGGGACAGATATTCACCCCTCCACTTT

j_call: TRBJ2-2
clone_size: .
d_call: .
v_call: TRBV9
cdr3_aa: CASSVVPLQGTNTGELFF
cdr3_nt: TGTGCCAGCAGCGTAGTCCCCCTGCAGGGGACGAACACCGGGGAGCTGTTTTTT

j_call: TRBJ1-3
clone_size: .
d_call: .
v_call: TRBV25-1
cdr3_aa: CASSEYPGTGNTIYF
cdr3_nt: TGTGCCAGCAGTGAATATCCAGGGACTGGAAACACCATATATTTT

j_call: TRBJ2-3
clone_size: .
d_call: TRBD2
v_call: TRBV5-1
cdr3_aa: CASSLRLAGGHVKLTDTQYF
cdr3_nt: TGCGCCAGCAGCCTTCGACTAGCGGGGGGGCACGTCAAGTTGACAGATACGCAGTATTTT